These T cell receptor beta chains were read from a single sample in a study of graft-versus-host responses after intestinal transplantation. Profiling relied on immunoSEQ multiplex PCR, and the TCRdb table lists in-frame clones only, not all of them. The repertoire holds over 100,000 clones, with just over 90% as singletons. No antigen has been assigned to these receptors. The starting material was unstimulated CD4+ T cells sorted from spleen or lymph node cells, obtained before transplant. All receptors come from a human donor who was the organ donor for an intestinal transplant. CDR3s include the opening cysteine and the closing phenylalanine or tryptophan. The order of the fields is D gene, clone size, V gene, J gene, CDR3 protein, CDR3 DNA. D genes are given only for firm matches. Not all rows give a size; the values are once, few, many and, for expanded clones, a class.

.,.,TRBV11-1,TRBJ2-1,CASTLQTGHQDEQFF,TGTGCCAGCACCCTCCAGACGGGACATCAGGATGAGCAGTTCTTC
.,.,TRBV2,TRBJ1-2,CASSESGYGYTF,TGTGCCAGCAGTGAGTCGGGCTATGGCTACACCTTC
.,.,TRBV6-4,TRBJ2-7,CASSAWTSGGGYEQYF,TGTGCCAGCAGTGCCTGGACGTCAGGGGGGGGCTACGAGCAGTACTTC
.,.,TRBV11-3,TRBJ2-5,CASSPMVGETQYF,TGTGCCAGCAGCCCGATGGTGGGGGAGACCCAGTACTTC
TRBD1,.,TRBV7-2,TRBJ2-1,CASSLVGGASFDEQFF,TGTGCCAGCAGCTTAGTAGGGGGCGCTTCTTTTGATGAGCAGTTCTTC
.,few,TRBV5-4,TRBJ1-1,CASRGNPNTEAFF,TGTGCCAGCAGGGGGAATCCGAACACTGAAGCTTTCTTT
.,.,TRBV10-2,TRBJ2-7,CATQGIHYEQYF,TGCGCCACTCAGGGTATCCACTACGAGCAGTACTTC
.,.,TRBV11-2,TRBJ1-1,CASSLEWTGNTEAFF,TGTGCCAGCAGCTTAGAGTGGACGGGGAACACTGAAGCTTTCTTT
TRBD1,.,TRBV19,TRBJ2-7,CATMTGPYEQYF,TGTGCCACCATGACAGGGCCCTACGAGCAGTACTTC
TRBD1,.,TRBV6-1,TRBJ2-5,CAALYTGVETQYF,TGTGCCGCCCTCTATACAGGGGTCGAGACCCAGTACTTC